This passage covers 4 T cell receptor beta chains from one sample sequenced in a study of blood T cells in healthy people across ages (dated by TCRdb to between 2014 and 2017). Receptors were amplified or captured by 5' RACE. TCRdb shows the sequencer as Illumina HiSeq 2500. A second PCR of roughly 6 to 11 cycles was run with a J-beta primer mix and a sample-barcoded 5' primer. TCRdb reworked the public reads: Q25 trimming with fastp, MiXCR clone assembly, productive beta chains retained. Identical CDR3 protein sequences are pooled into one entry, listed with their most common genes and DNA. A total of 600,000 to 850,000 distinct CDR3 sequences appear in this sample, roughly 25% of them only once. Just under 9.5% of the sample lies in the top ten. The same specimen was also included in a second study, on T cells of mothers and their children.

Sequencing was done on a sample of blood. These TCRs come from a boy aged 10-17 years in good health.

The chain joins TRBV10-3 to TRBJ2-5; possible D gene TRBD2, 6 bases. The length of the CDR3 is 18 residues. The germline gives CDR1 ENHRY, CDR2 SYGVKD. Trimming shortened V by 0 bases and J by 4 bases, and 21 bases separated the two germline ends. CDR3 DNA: TGTGCCATCAGTGAGTCGGACTACAGCGAGGGGCCGTCAGAGACCCAGTACTTC. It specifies CAISESDYSEGPSETQYF.

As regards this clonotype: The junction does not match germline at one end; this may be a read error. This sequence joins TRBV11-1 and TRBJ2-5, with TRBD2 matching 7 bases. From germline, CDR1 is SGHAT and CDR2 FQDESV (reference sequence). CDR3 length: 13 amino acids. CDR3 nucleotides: TGTGCCAGCCGCTTCGGGGGGCAAGAGACCCAGTACTTC. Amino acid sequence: CASRFGGQETQYF.

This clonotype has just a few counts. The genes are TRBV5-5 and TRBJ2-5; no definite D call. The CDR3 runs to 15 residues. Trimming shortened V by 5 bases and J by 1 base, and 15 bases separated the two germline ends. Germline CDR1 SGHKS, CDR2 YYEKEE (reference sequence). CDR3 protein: CASSLGRATQETQYF. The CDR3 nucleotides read TGTGCCAGCAGTCTTGGCCGGGCGACCCAAGAGACCCAGTACTTC.

The CDR3 bases are TGTGCCAGTAATTGGAACACTGAAGCTTTCTTT. Translating it yields CASNWNTEAFF. The chain recombines TRBV19 with TRBJ1-1; D not resolved. Trimming shortened V by 7 bases and J by 1 base, and 4 bases separated the two germline ends. Germline CDR1 LNHDA, CDR2 SQIVND (reference sequence). The CDR3 loop spans 11 amino acids.